Listed below are T cell receptor beta chains from one sample, sequenced in a study of Graves' ophthalmopathy and Graves' hyperthyroidism. TCRdb reprocessed the multiplex PCR reads via MiXCR and lists one record per CDR3 protein. The sample carries some 350,000 distinct CDR3 sequences, about a sixth recorded once. The sequenced material came from peripheral blood. The receptors originated from an adult woman with stable Graves' hyperthyroidism. Both conserved end residues are part of each CDR3. Fields, in order: V gene, D gene, J gene, CDR3 length, clone size, CDR3 protein, CDR3 DNA. A D gene is named only where the DNA matches it firmly. Clone sizes are given selectively: once, few, many, or a class where the clone is expanded.

TRBV4-2	.	TRBJ1-1	18	few	CASSQDDQGIFAYTEAFF	TGTGCCAGCAGCCAAGATGACCAGGGGATTTTTGCGTACACTGAAGCTTTCTTT
TRBV12-3/TRBV12-4	TRBD1	TRBJ2-7	15	.	CASSPGQGGSYEQYF	TGTGCCAGCAGTCCGGGACAGGGGGGGTCCTACGAGCAGTACTTC
TRBV30	.	TRBJ1-1	11	many	CASERNTEAFF	TGTGCCTCGGAACGGAACACTGAAGCTTTCTTT
TRBV4-3	.	TRBJ2-2	17	.	CASAFSGAFGNTGELFF	TGCGCCAGCGCCTTTTCGGGAGCGTTCGGGAACACCGGGGAGCTGTTTTTT
TRBV2	.	TRBJ2-7	15	many	CASSQGLASSYEQYF	TGTGCCAGCAGCCAAGGACTGGCGAGCTCCTACGAGCAGTACTTC
TRBV6-4	TRBD2	TRBJ2-2	19	many	CASSHTPGLAGVEDGELFF	TGTGCCAGCAGTCACACCCCGGGACTAGCGGGAGTGGAGGACGGGGAGCTGTTTTTT
TRBV6-2/TRBV6-3	TRBD1	TRBJ2-2	15	many	CASEPGTANTGELFF	TGTGCCAGCGAACCCGGGACAGCCAACACCGGGGAGCTGTTTTTT
TRBV29-1	TRBD2	TRBJ2-7	14	once	CSVGLAGGSYEQYF	TGCAGCGTTGGACTAGCGGGAGGCTCCTACGAGCAGTACTTC
TRBV20-1	TRBD2	TRBJ2-4	15	many	CSATHQREAKNIQYF	TGCAGTGCTACCCACCAGCGGGAGGCCAAAAACATTCAGTACTTC
TRBV2	.	TRBJ1-2	18	many	CASSTFSTEEDSKYGYTF	TGTGCCAGCAGTACCTTCAGCACCGAGGAGGACAGCAAGTATGGCTACACCTTC
TRBV28	TRBD2	TRBJ2-7	14	many	CASSRTSGSYEQYF	TGTGCCAGCAGCCGGACTAGCGGGAGCTACGAGCAGTACTTC
TRBV6-5	.	TRBJ2-6	17	.	CASSYSYRNSGANVLTF	TGTGCCAGCAGTTACTCCTATCGTAACTCTGGGGCCAACGTCCTGACTTTC
TRBV7-2	TRBD1	TRBJ1-5	14	many	CASRETGAEQPQHF	TGTGCCAGCAGGGAGACAGGGGCCGAACAGCCCCAGCATTTT
TRBV18	.	TRBJ1-1	16	many	CASSPRNGQGLTEAFF	TGTGCCAGCTCACCACGGAATGGTCAGGGGCTCACTGAAGCTTTCTTT
TRBV11-2	.	TRBJ1-3	17	many	CASSLSSTLSSGNTIYF	TGTGCCAGCAGCTTAAGTTCCACCTTGAGCTCTGGAAACACCATATATTTT
TRBV9	.	TRBJ2-7	16	many	CASSPTEGTYSYEQYF	TGTGCCAGCAGCCCAACAGAAGGGACTTATTCCTACGAGCAGTACTTC
TRBV29-1	.	TRBJ2-3	16	many	CSASGADFDRTDTQYF	TGCAGCGCTTCCGGGGCAGACTTCGACCGCACAGATACGCAGTATTTT
TRBV2	.	TRBJ1-1	12	many	CASPGEGTEAFF	TGTGCCAGCCCGGGGGAGGGGACTGAAGCTTTCTTT
TRBV15	.	TRBJ1-5	15	.	CATSRVGGSDQPQHF	TGTGCCACCAGCAGAGTGGGAGGTTCGGATCAGCCCCAGCATTTT
TRBV28	.	TRBJ2-2	14	.	CASLGGQGGWELFF	TGTGCCAGCCTAGGCGGCCAGGGTGGCTGGGAGCTGTTTTTT
TRBV4-1	.	TRBJ1-2	14	many	CASSQGVVGYGYTF	TGCGCCAGCAGCCAAGGGGTGGTAGGCTATGGCTACACCTTC
TRBV15	.	TRBJ2-2	18	many	CATSRDPSRTGYIGELFF	TGTGCCACCAGCAGAGATCCGTCAAGGACGGGATACATCGGGGAGCTGTTTTTT
TRBV7-2	.	TRBJ1-6	15	many	CASSLGYFNNSPLHF	TGTGCCAGCAGCTTAGGTTACTTCAATAATTCACCCCTCCACTTT
TRBV10-3	TRBD1	TRBJ2-5	14	few	CAIRAGTGAETQYF	TGTGCCATCAGGGCCGGGACAGGGGCAGAGACCCAGTACTTC
TRBV12-3/TRBV12-4	.	TRBJ2-7	13	.	CASSGDWPSEQYF	TGTGCCAGCAGTGGGGACTGGCCCTCCGAGCAGTACTTC
TRBV30	.	TRBJ2-7	14	many	CAWRLIGPNYEQYF	TGTGCCTGGAGGCTAATAGGCCCCAACTACGAGCAGTACTTC
TRBV30	TRBD1	TRBJ2-7	12	many	CAWSGTDGEQYF	TGTGCCTGGAGCGGGACAGACGGCGAGCAGTACTTC
TRBV19	.	TRBJ1-2	14	many	CASSNLGERYGYTF	TGTGCCAGTAGTAATCTGGGGGAACGCTATGGCTACACCTTC
TRBV19	TRBD1	TRBJ1-1	13	many	CASSKNRDREAFF	TGTGCCAGTAGTAAGAACCGGGACAGGGAAGCTTTCTTT
TRBV4-1	.	TRBJ1-2	17	many	CASSYERRGNSVYGYTF	TGCGCCAGCAGTTATGAGAGACGGGGGAACAGCGTCTATGGCTACACCTTC
TRBV3-1	.	TRBJ2-5	13	many	CASSQAEVETQYF	TGTGCCAGCAGCCAAGCCGAGGTGGAGACCCAGTACTTC
TRBV9	TRBD1	TRBJ2-6	19	many	CASSVTPGQVLSGANVLTF	TGTGCCAGCAGCGTGACTCCGGGACAGGTGCTCTCTGGGGCCAACGTCCTGACTTTC
TRBV11-2	.	TRBJ2-2	19	.	CASRGLRLSKAIISGELFF	TGTGCCAGCAGGGGGCTGCGATTATCAAAGGCAATAATTAGCGGGGAGCTGTTTTTT
TRBV7-9	TRBD1	TRBJ2-5	12	.	CASRTGKETQYF	TGTGCCAGCCGGACAGGGAAAGAGACCCAGTACTTC
TRBV20-1	.	TRBJ1-4	14	.	CSARDIDYNEKLFF	TGCAGTGCTAGAGATATAGATTACAATGAAAAACTGTTTTTT
TRBV12-3/TRBV12-4	.	TRBJ2-5	13	many	CASSLASQETQYF	TGTGCCAGCAGTTTGGCAAGCCAAGAGACCCAGTACTTC
TRBV20-1	.	TRBJ1-1	14	many	CSARDPGQNTEAFF	TGCAGTGCTAGAGATCCTGGGCAGAACACTGAAGCTTTCTTT
TRBV28	.	TRBJ2-5	14	many	CASSTTVPQETQYF	TGTGCCAGCAGTACGACAGTACCCCAAGAGACCCAGTACTTC
TRBV25-1	.	TRBJ2-6	18	many	CASSDSGDKISGANVLTF	TGTGCCAGCAGTGATTCGGGGGACAAAATCTCTGGGGCCAACGTCCTGACTTTC
TRBV6-1	TRBD1	TRBJ1-2	15	.	CASSDIRGYPYGYTF	TGTGCCAGCAGTGACATCAGGGGGTACCCCTATGGCTACACCTTC
TRBV27	TRBD1	TRBJ2-7	15	many	CASSLSGQGDYEQYF	TGTGCCAGCAGTTTATCGGGACAGGGGGACTACGAGCAGTACTTC
TRBV5-1	TRBD2	TRBJ2-5	16	many	CASSQDYGRRGETQYF	TGCGCCAGCAGCCAGGACTACGGGAGGAGGGGAGAGACCCAGTACTTC
TRBV20-1	.	TRBJ1-6	15	many	CSAQTGSSYNSPLHF	TGCAGTGCTCAAACAGGGAGCTCCTATAATTCACCCCTCCACTTT
TRBV7-8	TRBD2	TRBJ2-7	15	many	CASSLATLAGGEQYF	TGTGCCAGCAGCTTAGCAACACTAGCGGGAGGCGAGCAGTACTTC
TRBV15	TRBD1	TRBJ2-7	17	many	CATSRDFVGQGRHEQYF	TGTGCCACCAGCAGAGATTTCGTGGGACAGGGGAGGCACGAGCAGTACTTC
TRBV6-1	.	TRBJ2-6	13	.	CASRKSGANVLTF	TGTGCCAGCAGAAAGTCTGGGGCCAACGTCCTGACTTTC
TRBV19	TRBD2	TRBJ2-2	15	few	CASTSSGANTGELFF	TGTGCCAGTACCTCTAGCGGGGCGAACACCGGGGAGCTGTTTTTT
TRBV19	TRBD2	TRBJ2-4	17	few	CASSLTSGSEAKNIQYF	TGTGCCAGTAGTTTGACTAGCGGGAGTGAGGCCAAAAACATTCAGTACTTC
TRBV4-2	.	TRBJ2-7	16	many	CASSQEFYRGGNEQYF	TGTGCCAGCAGCCAAGAGTTTTACAGGGGAGGCAACGAGCAGTACTTC
TRBV10-3	TRBD1	TRBJ1-2	15	many	CAISATGTGGNGYTF	TGTGCCATCAGTGCCACCGGGACAGGGGGGAACGGCTACACCTTC
TRBV9	TRBD1	TRBJ1-1	15	.	CASSVDGQGNTEAFF	TGTGCCAGCAGCGTGGATGGACAGGGGAACACTGAAGCTTTCTTT
TRBV28	TRBD1	TRBJ1-5	14	many	CASSELQGAEAQHF	TGTGCCAGCAGCGAGTTACAGGGGGCGGAGGCCCAGCATTTT
TRBV7-8	TRBD2	TRBJ2-2	16	many	CASSSLAGASAGELFF	TGTGCCAGCAGCTCCTTAGCGGGAGCTTCAGCCGGGGAGCTGTTTTTT
TRBV7-2	TRBD2	TRBJ2-5	16	few	CASSLYGSGGAETQYF	TGTGCCAGCAGCTTATATGGGAGCGGGGGGGCTGAGACCCAGTACTTC
TRBV18	.	TRBJ2-7	15	.	CASSPTGSVPYEQYF	TGTGCCAGCTCACCCACGGGGTCTGTTCCCTACGAGCAGTACTTC
TRBV10-3	.	TRBJ2-6	18	many	CAISEFARGDSGANVLTF	TGTGCCATCAGTGAGTTCGCACGGGGTGACTCTGGGGCCAACGTCCTGACTTTC
TRBV6-1	TRBD1	TRBJ2-5	14	many	CASSQQGAGETQYF	TGTGCCAGCAGTCAACAGGGGGCAGGAGAGACCCAGTACTTC
TRBV29-1	TRBD1	TRBJ2-2	13	few	CSVGDRGTGELFF	TGCAGCGTTGGGGACAGGGGTACCGGGGAGCTGTTTTTT
TRBV4-3	.	TRBJ1-2	14	.	CASSQGRGSYGYSF	TGCGCCAGCAGTCAAGGAAGGGGCAGCTATGGCTACAGCTTC
TRBV12-3/TRBV12-4	TRBD1	TRBJ1-1	14	.	CASSTDRVRTEAFF	TGTGCCAGCAGTACGGACAGGGTTCGGACTGAAGCTTTCTTT